This entry lists 15 T cell receptor beta chains sequenced from one sample in a study of shared clonotypes between healthy human individuals. The protocol was immunoSEQ multiplex PCR, while the TCRdb copy is restricted to in-frame clones and leaves out a portion. The data show roughly 1,000,000 clones, with about four fifths seen just once and more than 0.55% held by the top ten. Sequencing used memory CD4+ T cells from PBMCs. Subset described: CD45RA-negative fraction. The receptors stem from a young man in good health. Some clones in this sample may be carry-over from other donors' samples.

This clone has ten or more counts. The rearrangement joins TRBV19 to TRBJ1-5; TRBD1 matches at 7 bases. Germline V gene data show CDR1 as LNHDA and CDR2 as SQIVND (reference sequence). The CDR3 is 14 amino acids. J gave up 3 bases and V 8 bases, and 7 bases lay outside the gene matches. CDR3 residues: CASWSRGYNQPQHF. The DNA for the CDR3 is TGTGCCAGTTGGTCCAGGGGGTACAATCAGCCCCAGCATTTT.

This clone was seen just once. V is TRBV12-2 and J is TRBJ2-2; the table's D call, TRBD2, has no DNA check behind it. TRBV12-2 is labeled a pseudogene. The CDR3 has 21 amino acids. CDR3 amino acids: CASRLPPTDSTGTSRTGELFF. In DNA form, the CDR3 reads TGTGCAAGTCGCTTACCGCCAACCGATTCGACCGGGACTAGCCGTACCGGGGAGCTGTTTTTT.

The CDR3 sequence: CASSEGTGGLEAFF. The CDR3 nucleotides read TGTGCCAGCAGTGAAGGGACAGGGGGACTTGAAGCTTTCTTT. V is TRBV28 and J is TRBJ1-1; 11 bases match TRBD1. The germline V gene encodes CDR1 MDHEN and CDR2 SYDVKM. Unmatched junction bases numbered 6, after V lost 5 bases and J lost 7 bases. The CDR3 runs to 14 residues.

The chain carries TRBV30 and TRBJ1-1, with 7 bases matching TRBD1. This CDR3 has 19 residues. The V gene's germline CDR1 is GTSNPN and CDR2 SVGIG (reference sequence). With 3 bases clipped from V and 5 bases from J, the junction kept 24 bases outside the gene matches. Written as DNA, the CDR3 is TGTGCCTGGAGGATCCCCTTGGCCAGGGGGGTCTACTATGGAACTGAAGCTTTCTTT. Its translation: CAWRIPLARGVYYGTEAFF.

V and J are TRBV5-4 and TRBJ1-5; D remains ambiguous. V lost 1 base and J 0 bases, leaving 5 bases between the germline ends. Per germline, CDR1 SGHNT and CDR2 YYREEE (reference sequence). The CDR3 has 14 amino acids. CDR3 sequence: CASSLWGSNQPQHF. CDR3 nucleotides: TGTGCCAGCAGCTTGTGGGGTAGCAATCAGCCCCAGCATTTT.

The rearrangement uses TRBV5-1 and TRBJ2-7; D might be TRBD2 (6 bases). CDR3 length equals 18 residues. The germline V gene has CDR1 SGHRS and CDR2 YFSETQ. V gave up 1 base and J gave up 3 bases, with 23 bases separating them. DNA for the CDR3: TGCGCCAGCAGCTTGACCCCCGGGGGAGGCTCATGGCGCTACGAGCAGTACTTC. Encoded protein: CASSLTPGGGSWRYEQYF. Full variable domain (outside the CDR3, taken from reference TRBV5-1 and TRBJ2-7): KAGVTQTPRYLIKTRGQQVTLSCSPISGHRSVSWYQQTPGQGLQFLFEYFSETQRNKGNFPGRFSGRQFSNSRSEMNVSTLELGDSALYLCASSLTPGGGSWRYEQYFGPGTRLTVT.

The CDR3 coding sequence is TGCGCCAGCAGCTACTCCGACCGGGGGGAGCAGTACTTC. Translating gives CASSYSDRGEQYF. The chain links TRBV5-1 to TRBJ2-7; possible D gene TRBD2, 6 bases. The CDR3 has 13 residues. From germline, CDR1 is SGHRS and CDR2 YFSETQ. V shed 3 bases and J shed 7 bases, with 14 bases lying between them.

The chain joins TRBV5-1 to TRBJ2-7; D perhaps matches TRBD2 (6 bases). CDR1 SGHRS and CDR2 YFSETQ come from the germline V gene. This CDR3 is 14 amino acids long. V was cut by 1 base and J by 7 bases, with 15 bases left in between. The CDR3 here is CASSLWDRAGEQYF. CDR3 bases: TGCGCCAGCAGCTTGTGGGACCGGGCGGGGGAGCAGTACTTC.

This clone was seen a few times. V is TRBV6-1 and J is TRBJ2-1; 8 bases match TRBD2. This CDR3 is built from 15 residues. Per germline, CDR1 MNHNS and CDR2 SASEGT. J was trimmed by 5 bases and V by 10 bases; bases with no gene match: 13. The CDR3 nucleotides are TGTGCCATTGGGAAGCGGGGGCGCAAGGACAATGAGCAGTTCTTC. It encodes CAIGKRGRKDNEQFF.

The CDR3 DNA follows: TGCGCCAGACTAGCGGGAGTTAATGAGCAGTTCTTC. It codes for CARLAGVNEQFF. The J gene is TRBJ2-1, the V gene TRBV10-1; 11 bases agree with TRBD2. V shed 9 bases, J shed 7 bases, and the junction held 2 bases outside the gene matches. This CDR3 has 12 residues. Looked up from germline, CDR1 is WNHNN and CDR2 is SYGVQD (reference sequence).

The J gene is TRBJ1-2, the V gene TRBV11-3; tentative D call: TRBD1 (6 bases). The CDR3 has 12 residues. CDR1 and CDR2 (germline): SGHNT, YENEEA. V lost 4 bases and J 5 bases, leaving 8 bases between the germline ends. CDR3 protein: CASSYQGYGYTF. The CDR3 region has the DNA TGTGCCAGCAGCTATCAGGGGTATGGCTACACCTTC.

This clone was detected once. The V and J genes are TRBV4-1 and TRBJ2-5, with D maybe TRBD1 (5 bases). Germline assignment: CDR1 MGHRA and CDR2 YSYEKL. The CDR3 totals 14 residues. Trimming stripped 3 bases from V and 0 bases from J, with 8 bases between. CDR3 protein: CASSHSDNQETQYF. CDR3 DNA sequence: TGCGCCAGCAGCCATTCGGACAACCAAGAGACCCAGTACTTC.

The gene calls are TRBV25-1 and TRBJ2-7, with TRBD1 matching over 7 bases. CDR3 length equals 13 residues. From germline, CDR1 is MGHDK and CDR2 SYGVNS. After removal of 5 bases from V and 7 bases from J, the junction contained 8 bases not matched to a gene. CDR3 in DNA: TGTGCCAGCAGTAAAGGGGCGACAGGGGAGCAGTACTTC. It specifies CASSKGATGEQYF.

The rearrangement joins TRBV14 to TRBJ2-3, with TRBD2 identical over 7 bases. The V segment lost 4 bases and the J segment 13 bases; nucleotides outside the gene matches: 11. Germline V CDR1 and CDR2: SGHDN, FVKESK. The CDR3 is 13 residues long. CDR3 amino acids: CASSRDLAALKYF. The CDR3 DNA is TGTGCCAGCAGCCGAGACCTAGCGGCCTTAAAGTATTTT.

The J gene is TRBJ1-1, the V gene TRBV7-9; tentatively, D is TRBD1 (5 bases). Trimming pared 5 bases from V and 2 bases from J, leaving 9 bases between. CDR1 and CDR2 (germline): SEHNR, FQNEAQ (reference sequence). The CDR3 totals 13 residues. In DNA form, the CDR3 reads TGTGCCAGCAGCCGAAGGGACAACACTGAAGCTTTCTTT. The encoded protein is CASSRRDNTEAFF. The full variable domain, with the rest looked up from reference TRBV7-9 and TRBJ1-1, is DTGVSQNPRHKITKRGQNVTFRCDPISEHNRLYWYRQTLGQGPEFLTYFQNEAQLEKSRLLSDRFSAERPKGSFSTLEIQRTEQGDSAMYLCASSRRDNTEAFFGQGTRLTVV.